The T cell receptor (beta chain) under discussion was sequenced for a study of cytomegalovirus exposure and HLA in healthy donors. The PCR employed 60 Vbeta primers together with 13 Jbeta primers. Sequenced by immunoSEQ multiplex PCR; TCRdb stores in-frame clones only, minus some. The sample has roughly 150,000 clones, roughly three quarters seen once. General study findings and limits: TCR beta sequences numbering fewer than 20,000 were associated with HLA alleles at 0.05 false discovery rate in a later analysis.

Germline CDR1 is SGHDT and CDR2 is YYEEEE. V was clipped by 5 bases and J by 0 bases, with 12 bases between them. The CDR3 sequence is 15 residues long. The sample holds a few counts of this clone. Its antigen is as yet unknown. The sequence derives from a woman aged 40 to 50 in good health and CMV-seropositive. The J gene is TRBJ2-1, the V gene TRBV5-6, with D perhaps matching TRBD1 (5 bases). The sample taken for sequencing was PBMCs. The CDR3 loop reads CASSRTLSSYNEQFF. Written as DNA, the CDR3 is TGTGCCAGCAGTCGGACACTTAGCTCCTACAATGAGCAGTTCTTC.